The rows below give T cell receptor beta chains drawn from one sample of a study of cytotoxic CD8 clonotypes in ibrutinib-treated CLL. Using immunoSEQ multiplex PCR, the repertoire was profiled, and TCRdb retains in-frame clones only, with some absent. The table lists about 160,000 clones, more than 70% of them singletons. The starting material was PBMCs, obtained at disease progression, from a patient treated with ibrutinib. The origin of the receptors is a human donor with chronic lymphocytic leukemia. The CDR3 runs from the conserved cysteine through the conserved F or W. A D gene is named only where the DNA matches it firmly. Clone size is given for some rows only: seen once, a few or many times, or a class if the clone is expanded.

CDR3 protein: CAWSGISKQGGDTEAFF
CDR3 DNA: TGTGCCTGGAGTGGAATTTCAAAACAGGGGGGGGACACTGAAGCTTTCTTT
J gene: TRBJ1-1
D gene: TRBD1
clone size: .
V gene: TRBV30

CDR3 protein: CAIKEREDSYNEQFF
CDR3 DNA: TGTGCCATCAAAGAGCGGGAGGACTCCTACAATGAGCAGTTCTTC
J gene: TRBJ2-1
D gene: TRBD2
clone size: once
V gene: TRBV10-3

CDR3 protein: CASSQVVMDYEQYF
CDR3 DNA: TGCGCCAGCAGCCAGGTAGTCATGGACTACGAGCAGTACTTC
J gene: TRBJ2-7
D gene: .
clone size: .
V gene: TRBV4-1

CDR3 protein: CASSLALVHEQFF
CDR3 DNA: TGTGCCAGCAGCTTAGCCCTAGTTCATGAGCAGTTCTTC
J gene: TRBJ2-1
D gene: .
clone size: .
V gene: TRBV11-3

CDR3 protein: CASSLKRGAYEQYF
CDR3 DNA: TGTGCCAGCAGCTTAAAGCGGGGAGCCTACGAGCAGTACTTC
J gene: TRBJ2-7
D gene: TRBD2
clone size: .
V gene: TRBV7-2

CDR3 protein: CASSLEGGGQFF
CDR3 DNA: TGTGCCAGCAGCTTAGAGGGAGGTGGGCAGTTCTTC
J gene: TRBJ2-1
D gene: .
clone size: .
V gene: TRBV7-3

CDR3 protein: CASSFGTDTQYF
CDR3 DNA: TGTGCCAGCAGCTTTGGTACAGATACGCAGTATTTT
J gene: TRBJ2-3
D gene: .
clone size: once
V gene: TRBV5-4

CDR3 protein: CASSAIRAEETQYF
CDR3 DNA: TGCGCCAGCAGTGCAATTAGAGCGGAAGAGACCCAGTACTTC
J gene: TRBJ2-5
D gene: .
clone size: .
V gene: TRBV10-1

CDR3 protein: CASSPVATNEKLFF
CDR3 DNA: TGTGCCAGCTCACCGGTAGCAACTAATGAAAAACTGTTTTTT
J gene: TRBJ1-4
D gene: .
clone size: .
V gene: TRBV18

CDR3 protein: CSVEEPKSVAGEVQYF
CDR3 DNA: TGCAGCGTTGAAGAACCGAAGTCCGTAGCGGGAGAAGTGCAGTACTTC
J gene: TRBJ2-7
D gene: TRBD2
clone size: .
V gene: TRBV29-1

CDR3 protein: CASSLGRSSGQFF
CDR3 DNA: TGTGCCAGCAGCTTAGGTAGGTCCTCGGGACAGTTCTTC
J gene: TRBJ2-1
D gene: .
clone size: .
V gene: TRBV11-2

CDR3 protein: CSDGYSHHGYTF
CDR3 DNA: TGCAGCGACGGCTACTCACACCATGGCTACACCTTC
J gene: TRBJ1-2
D gene: .
clone size: few
V gene: TRBV29-1

CDR3 protein: CASSRRDTGELFF
CDR3 DNA: TGTGCCAGCAGCCGCAGGGATACCGGGGAGCTGTTTTTT
J gene: TRBJ2-2
D gene: .
clone size: .
V gene: TRBV7-9

CDR3 protein: CASREGTSGNYEQYF
CDR3 DNA: TGTGCCAGCAGGGAAGGTACTAGCGGGAACTACGAGCAGTACTTC
J gene: TRBJ2-7
D gene: TRBD2
clone size: medium-sized
V gene: TRBV6-1

CDR3 protein: CASSLSSYNEQFF
CDR3 DNA: TGTGCCAGCAGTTTATCGAGCTACAATGAGCAGTTCTTC
J gene: TRBJ2-1
D gene: .
clone size: .
V gene: TRBV27

CDR3 protein: CASSSTGRNGYTF
CDR3 DNA: TGCGCCAGCAGTTCGACAGGGAGGAATGGCTACACCTTC
J gene: TRBJ1-2
D gene: TRBD1
clone size: once
V gene: TRBV10-2

CDR3 protein: CSGTQGNQGDEAFF
CDR3 DNA: TGCAGCGGGACACAGGGAAACCAGGGGGATGAAGCTTTCTTT
J gene: TRBJ1-1
D gene: TRBD1
clone size: .
V gene: TRBV29-1

CDR3 protein: CASSSGLAGRSSYNEQFF
CDR3 DNA: TGCGCCAGCAGCTCCGGACTAGCGGGTCGAAGCTCCTACAATGAGCAGTTCTTC
J gene: TRBJ2-1
D gene: TRBD2
clone size: .
V gene: TRBV5-1

CDR3 protein: CASSLLAGGPYF
CDR3 DNA: TGTGCCAGCTCACTACTAGCGGGAGGACCGTACTTC
J gene: TRBJ2-7
D gene: TRBD2
clone size: .
V gene: TRBV18

CDR3 protein: CASSRDARVRSGANVLTF
CDR3 DNA: TGCGCCAGCAGCCGAGATGCCAGGGTAAGATCTGGGGCCAACGTCCTGACTTTC
J gene: TRBJ2-6
D gene: .
clone size: .
V gene: TRBV5-1

CDR3 protein: CASSHPARGLEAFF
CDR3 DNA: TGTGCCAGCAGCCATCCCGCGAGGGGGCTTGAAGCTTTCTTT
J gene: TRBJ1-1
D gene: TRBD1
clone size: .
V gene: TRBV6-5

CDR3 protein: CASHTSDTGELFF
CDR3 DNA: TGTGCCAGCCATACTAGCGATACCGGGGAGCTGTTTTTT
J gene: TRBJ2-2
D gene: TRBD2
clone size: few
V gene: TRBV6-5

CDR3 protein: CASSERQDGGGELFF
CDR3 DNA: TGTGCCAGCAGTGAAAGACAGGATGGCGGGGGGGAGCTGTTTTTT
J gene: TRBJ2-2
D gene: .
clone size: .
V gene: TRBV6-1

CDR3 protein: CASRDTGTGAFF
CDR3 DNA: TGTGCCAGCAGGGACACCGGGACAGGGGCTTTCTTT
J gene: TRBJ1-1
D gene: TRBD1
clone size: .
V gene: TRBV6-1

CDR3 protein: CASSYGGGYGYTF
CDR3 DNA: TGTGCCAGCAGTTACGGAGGGGGCTATGGCTACACCTTC
J gene: TRBJ1-2
D gene: .
clone size: .
V gene: TRBV6-5

CDR3 protein: CASSPQPGRDSTDTQYF
CDR3 DNA: TGTGCCAGCAGTCCACAGCCAGGGCGGGATAGCACAGATACGCAGTATTTT
J gene: TRBJ2-3
D gene: .
clone size: .
V gene: TRBV28